Presented here are 17 T cell receptor beta chains from one specimen sequenced in a study of STAT5B mutations in CD4+ large granular lymphocyte leukemia. Clones were sequenced by immunoSEQ multiplex PCR, and TCRdb holds only the in-frame ones, with some missing. The sample has roughly 26,000 clones, about four fifths seen once. Sequencing used CD4+ T cells from blood buffy coats. The receptor source for this set is a human donor in good health.

The J gene is TRBJ1-1, the V gene TRBV28, with TRBD1 matching 9 bases. The V gene end was trimmed by 4 bases and the J gene end by 1 base; junction bases not matched to a gene: 1. CDR1 and CDR2 from the germline V gene are MDHEN and SYDVKM. The CDR3 sequence is 14 residues long. The CDR3 region has the DNA TGTGCCAGCAGTTCGGGACAGGGGAACACTGAAGCTTTCTTT. Translated: CASSSGQGNTEAFF.

The chain uses TRBV6-5 and TRBJ2-2, with 7 bases fitting TRBD2. Germline lookup yields CDR1 MNHEY and CDR2 SVGAGI. V lost 5 bases to trimming and J lost 7 bases; unmatched junction nucleotides: 7. CDR3 length equals 14 residues. As DNA, the CDR3 is TGTGCCAGCAGTCCCGGACTAGTTAGCGGGGAGCTGTTTTTT. It specifies CASSPGLVSGELFF.

The chain uses TRBV28 and TRBJ2-4, with TRBD2 matching over 7 bases. The CDR3 runs to 12 residues. From germline, CDR1 is MDHEN and CDR2 SYDVKM. V was pared by 7 bases and J by 13 bases, with 10 bases of the junction left unmatched. This CDR3 is CASTPGRESQYF. In nucleotides, the CDR3 is TGTGCCAGCACCCCGGGGAGGGAGAGCCAGTACTTC.

The chain combines TRBV28 with TRBJ2-3, with TRBD2 identical over 10 bases. The CDR3 has 16 amino acids. V trimming: 6 bases; J trimming: 1 base; junction bases outside the gene matches: 7. CDR1 and CDR2 (germline): MDHEN, SYDVKM. The CDR3 nucleotides are TGTGCCAGCAGCCTCCTAGCGGGGGCGGGCACAGATACGCAGTATTTT. Its translation is CASSLLAGAGTDTQYF. Drawing the rest from reference TRBV28 and TRBJ2-3, the complete variable domain is DVKVTQSSRYLVKRTGEKVFLECVQDMDHENMFWYRQDPGLGLRLIYFSYDVKMKEKGDIPEGYSVSREKKERFSLILESASTNQTSMYLCASSLLAGAGTDTQYFGPGTRLTVL.

V and J are TRBV7-2 and TRBJ2-3; D remains ambiguous. The CDR3 sequence is 14 residues long. Germline loops: CDR1 SGHTA, CDR2 FQGNSA. The germline V and J ends were trimmed by 1 base and 0 bases, with 5 bases remaining between them. For the CDR3, the DNA is TGTGCCAGCAGCTTAGAGATAAGCACAGATACGCAGTATTTT. This encodes CASSLEISTDTQYF.

The rearrangement uses TRBV28 and TRBJ1-6; D is unclear. The germline CDR1 and CDR2 sequences are MDHEN and SYDVKM. V gave up 2 bases and J gave up 5 bases, with 7 bases separating them. The CDR3 contains 14 residues. The CDR3 DNA is TGTGCCAGCAGTTTAGTGGGTGATAATTCACCCCTCCACTTT. Amino acids: CASSLVGDNSPLHF.

The CDR3 nucleotides read TGTGCCATCAGTGCCTCCGGGCCCTCTAAGGGACAGCCCCAGCATTTT. It yields the protein CAISASGPSKGQPQHF. The rearrangement joins TRBV10-3 to TRBJ1-5, with D uncertain. Germline loops: CDR1 ENHRY, CDR2 SYGVKD. The V and J ends lost 4 bases and 7 bases respectively, with 20 bases between them. The CDR3 is 16 amino acids.

The chain carries TRBV13 and TRBJ2-3, with 7 bases identical to TRBD2. This CDR3 is built from 21 residues. Germline lookup yields CDR1 PRHDT and CDR2 FYEKMQ (reference sequence). V was pared by 3 bases and J by 3 bases, with 24 bases of the junction left unmatched. The CDR3 DNA is TGTGCCAGCAGCTTTTATCACTCCTCCCTAGAGGGGAGGGCCGAAACAGATACGCAGTATTTT. It yields the protein CASSFYHSSLEGRAETDTQYF.

The genes are TRBV7-2 and TRBJ2-7; no reliable D call. Germline-derived CDR1 and CDR2 are SGHTA and FQGNSA. There are 12 residues in the CDR3. V lost 0 bases and J 4 bases, leaving 4 bases between the germline ends. The DNA for the CDR3 is TGTGCCAGCAGCTTAGCGCTGTACGAGCAGTACTTC. Translating it yields CASSLALYEQYF.

The CDR3, as DNA: TGTGCCACCAAAGGGACTAGCGGAACCGGGGAGCTGTTTTTT. Residues: CATKGTSGTGELFF. This chain uses TRBV15 with TRBJ2-2; 11 nucleotides line up with TRBD2. The CDR3 has 14 residues. Germline V lookup: CDR1 LNHNV, CDR2 YYDKDF (reference sequence). Trimming removed 7 bases from V and 5 bases from J; junction bases left unmatched: 3.

The chain joins TRBV7-9 to TRBJ2-3, with 10 bases fitting TRBD2. This CDR3 has 16 amino acids. Germline CDR1 is SEHNR and CDR2 is FQNEAQ (reference sequence). With V trimmed by 5 bases and J by 2 bases, 7 bases remained unmatched. The CDR3 here is CASSVGGLAATDTQYF. The CDR3 bases are TGTGCCAGCAGCGTTGGCGGACTAGCGGCCACAGATACGCAGTATTTT. The full variable domain, its missing parts supplied by reference TRBV7-9 and TRBJ2-3, is DTGVSQNPRHKITKRGQNVTFRCDPISEHNRLYWYRQTLGQGPEFLTYFQNEAQLEKSRLLSDRFSAERPKGSFSTLEIQRTEQGDSAMYLCASSVGGLAATDTQYFGPGTRLTVL.

A remark on this clone: Other DNA sequences in this sample translate to the same CDR3. The chain employs TRBV7-7 and TRBJ1-4; TRBD1 matches 8 bases. The germline CDR1 and CDR2 sequences are SSHAT and FNYEAQ (reference sequence). Trimming took 4 bases from V and 8 from J; bases not matched to a gene: 6. This CDR3 comprises 14 residues. The CDR3 region has the DNA TGTGCCAGCAGCTCCTGGACAGGGTCAGAAAAACTGTTTTTT. This translates into CASSSWTGSEKLFF.

This clone was detected only a few times. The V call is TRBV7-2, the J call TRBJ2-3; possible D gene TRBD2, 5 bases. Germline V lookup: CDR1 SGHTA, CDR2 FQGNSA. The CDR3 consists of 15 residues. V dropped 1 base and J dropped 6 bases, with 14 bases sitting between them. This CDR3 is CASSLVTAPGDTQYF. CDR3 DNA: TGTGCCAGCAGCTTAGTAACAGCCCCGGGGGATACGCAGTATTTT.

This chain connects TRBV4-2 to TRBJ1-1; maybe TRBD1 (6 bases). The germline gives CDR1 LGHNA, CDR2 YNFKEQ. Trimming left V 6 bases short and J 0 bases short, with 17 bases between. This CDR3 has 16 amino acids. The CDR3, as DNA: TGTGCCAGCAGTGCCAACATGGGACAAATGAACACTGAAGCTTTCTTT. Translating gives CASSANMGQMNTEAFF.

The chain couples TRBV21-1 to TRBJ1-1; the table calls TRBD1, which could not be checked here. TRBV21-1 is a known pseudogene. The CDR3 sequence is 16 residues long. The CDR3 region has the DNA TGTGCCAGCACCAGCCGGGGGACAGGAGAGAACACTGAAGCTTTCTTT. This codes for CASTSRGTGENTEAFF.

The sample holds one count of this clone. This chain uses TRBV19 with TRBJ1-1, with 7 nucleotides matching TRBD1. In germline, CDR1 is LNHDA, CDR2 SQIVND (reference sequence). The CDR3 has 15 residues. With V trimmed by 3 bases and J by 8 bases, 12 bases remained unmatched. CDR3 residues: CASSILGRGNSEAFF. The CDR3 coding sequence is TGTGCCAGTAGTATTTTGGGCAGGGGGAATTCAGAAGCTTTCTTT.

The V and J genes are TRBV27 and TRBJ2-1, with D perhaps matching TRBD2 (5 bases). The CDR3 extends over 15 amino acids. V was trimmed by 3 bases and J by 2 bases, leaving 11 bases between them. From germline, CDR1 is MNHEY and CDR2 SMNVEV (reference sequence). The CDR3 region is CASSFVRAPYNEQFF. CDR3 in DNA: TGTGCCAGCAGTTTCGTGAGGGCCCCCTACAATGAGCAGTTCTTC.